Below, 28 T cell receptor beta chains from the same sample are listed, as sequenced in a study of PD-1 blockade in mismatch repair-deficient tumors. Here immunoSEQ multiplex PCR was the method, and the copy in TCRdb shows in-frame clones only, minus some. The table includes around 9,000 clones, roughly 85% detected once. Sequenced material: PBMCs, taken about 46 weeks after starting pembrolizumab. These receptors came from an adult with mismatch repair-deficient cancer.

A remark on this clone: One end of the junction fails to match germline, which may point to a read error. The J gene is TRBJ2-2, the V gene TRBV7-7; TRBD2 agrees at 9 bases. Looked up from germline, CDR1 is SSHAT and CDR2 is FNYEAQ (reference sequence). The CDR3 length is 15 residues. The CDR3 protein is CASSPVAGGTGELFF. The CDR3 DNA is TGTGCTAGCAGCCCAGTGGCGGGGGGGACCGGGGAGCTGTTTTTT.

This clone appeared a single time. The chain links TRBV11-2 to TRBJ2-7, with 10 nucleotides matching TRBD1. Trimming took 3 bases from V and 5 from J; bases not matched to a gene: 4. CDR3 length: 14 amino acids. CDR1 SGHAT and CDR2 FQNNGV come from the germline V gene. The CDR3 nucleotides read TGTGCCAGCAGCTTTGGGACAGGGGTTGACGAGCAGTACTTC. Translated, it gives CASSFGTGVDEQYF.

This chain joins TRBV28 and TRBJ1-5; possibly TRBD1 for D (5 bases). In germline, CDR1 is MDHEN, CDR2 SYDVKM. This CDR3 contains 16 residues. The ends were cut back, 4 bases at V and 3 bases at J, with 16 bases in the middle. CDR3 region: CASSWGLTTDNQPQHF. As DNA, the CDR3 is TGTGCCAGCAGTTGGGGACTGACGACAGACAATCAGCCCCAGCATTTT.

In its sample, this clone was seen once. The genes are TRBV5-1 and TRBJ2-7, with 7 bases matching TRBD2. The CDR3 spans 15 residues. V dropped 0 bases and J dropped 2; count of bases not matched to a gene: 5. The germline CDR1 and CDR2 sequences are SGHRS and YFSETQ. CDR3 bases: TGCGCCAGCAGCTTGGCCAGCGGGGCAGCCTACGAGCAGTACTTC. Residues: CASSLASGAAYEQYF.

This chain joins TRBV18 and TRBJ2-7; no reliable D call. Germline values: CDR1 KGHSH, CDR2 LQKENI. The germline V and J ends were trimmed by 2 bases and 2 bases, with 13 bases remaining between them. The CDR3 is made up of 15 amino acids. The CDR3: CASSPSYLNTYEQYF. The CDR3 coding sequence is TGTGCCAGCTCACCATCATACCTAAATACCTACGAGCAGTACTTC.

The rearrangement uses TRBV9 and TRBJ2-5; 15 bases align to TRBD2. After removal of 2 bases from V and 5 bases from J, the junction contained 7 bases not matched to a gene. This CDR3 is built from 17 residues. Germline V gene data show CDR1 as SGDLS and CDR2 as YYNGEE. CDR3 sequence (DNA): TGTGCCAGCAGCGTGGGACTAGCGGGAGGAATAGGGGAGACCCAGTACTTC. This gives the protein CASSVGLAGGIGETQYF.

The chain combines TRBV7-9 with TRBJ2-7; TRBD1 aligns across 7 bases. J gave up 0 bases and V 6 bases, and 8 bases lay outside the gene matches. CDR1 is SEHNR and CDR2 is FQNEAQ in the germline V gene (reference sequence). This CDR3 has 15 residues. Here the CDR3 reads CASRRDRANSYEQYF. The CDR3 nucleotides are TGTGCCAGCAGGCGAGACAGGGCAAACTCCTACGAGCAGTACTTC.

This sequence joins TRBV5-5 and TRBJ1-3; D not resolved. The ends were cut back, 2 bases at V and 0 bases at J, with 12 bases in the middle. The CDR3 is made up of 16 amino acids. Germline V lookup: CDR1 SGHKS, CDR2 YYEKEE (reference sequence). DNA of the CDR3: TGTGCCAGCAGCTTTTACGGAGGGAGCTCTGGAAACACCATATATTTT. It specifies CASSFYGGSSGNTIYF.

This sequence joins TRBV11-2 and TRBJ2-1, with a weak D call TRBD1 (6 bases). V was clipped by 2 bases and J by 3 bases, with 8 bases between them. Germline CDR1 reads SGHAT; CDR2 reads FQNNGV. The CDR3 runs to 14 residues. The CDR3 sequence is CASSLQGGYNEQFF. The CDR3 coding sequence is TGTGCCAGCAGCTTACAAGGGGGCTACAATGAGCAGTTCTTC.

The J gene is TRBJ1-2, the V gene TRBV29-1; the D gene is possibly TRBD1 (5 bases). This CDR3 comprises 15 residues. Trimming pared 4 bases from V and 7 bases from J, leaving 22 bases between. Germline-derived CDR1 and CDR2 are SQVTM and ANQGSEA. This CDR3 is CSVVGQGTGSSGYTF. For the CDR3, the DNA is TGCAGCGTTGTGGGGCAGGGAACTGGTAGTAGTGGCTACACCTTC.

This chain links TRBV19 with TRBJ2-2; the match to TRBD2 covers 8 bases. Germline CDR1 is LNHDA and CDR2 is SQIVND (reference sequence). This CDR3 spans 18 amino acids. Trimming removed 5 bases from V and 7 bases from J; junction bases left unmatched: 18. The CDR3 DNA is TGTGCCAGTAGTGGGCCAGGACTAGCTCGATTAAGGGTCGGGGAGCTGTTTTTT. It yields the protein CASSGPGLARLRVGELFF.

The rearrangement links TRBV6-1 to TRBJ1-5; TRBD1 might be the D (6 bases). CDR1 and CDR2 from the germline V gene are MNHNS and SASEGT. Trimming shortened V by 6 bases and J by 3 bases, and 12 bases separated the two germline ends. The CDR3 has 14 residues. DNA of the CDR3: TGTGCCAGCAGACTGGGGGCTACCAATCAGCCCCAGCATTTT. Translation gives CASRLGATNQPQHF.

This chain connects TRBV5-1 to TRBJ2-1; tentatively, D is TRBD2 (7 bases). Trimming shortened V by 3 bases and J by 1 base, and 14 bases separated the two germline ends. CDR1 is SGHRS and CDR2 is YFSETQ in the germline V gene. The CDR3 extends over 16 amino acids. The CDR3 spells CASSWTGGGSYNEQFF. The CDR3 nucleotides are TGCGCCAGCAGCTGGACGGGGGGCGGGTCCTACAATGAGCAGTTCTTC.

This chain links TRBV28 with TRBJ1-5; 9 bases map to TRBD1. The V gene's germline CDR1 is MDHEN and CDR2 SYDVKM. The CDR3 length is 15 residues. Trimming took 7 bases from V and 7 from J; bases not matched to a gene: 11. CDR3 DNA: TGTGCCAGCAAAAATCCGGGACAGGGTCACCAGCCCCAGCATTTT. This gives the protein CASKNPGQGHQPQHF.

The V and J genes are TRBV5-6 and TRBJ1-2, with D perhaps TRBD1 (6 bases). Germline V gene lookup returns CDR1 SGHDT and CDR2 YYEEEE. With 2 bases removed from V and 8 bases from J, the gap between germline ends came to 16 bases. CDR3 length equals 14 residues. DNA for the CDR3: TGTGCCAGCAGCTTTGTAGCCAGGGGAAGGGGCTACACCTTC. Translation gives CASSFVARGRGYTF.

The CDR3 DNA reads TGTGCCAGCAGTTTTTTAGTGAGCACTGAAGCTTTCTTT. Amino acids: CASSFLVSTEAFF. The chain is built from TRBV28 and TRBJ1-1; D is uncertain. CDR1 is MDHEN and CDR2 is SYDVKM in the germline V gene. V was trimmed by 3 bases and J by 4 bases, leaving 9 bases between them. The CDR3 totals 13 residues.

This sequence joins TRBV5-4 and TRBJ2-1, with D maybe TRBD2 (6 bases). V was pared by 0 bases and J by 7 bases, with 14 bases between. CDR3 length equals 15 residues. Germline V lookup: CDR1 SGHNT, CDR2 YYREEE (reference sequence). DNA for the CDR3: TGTGCCAGCAGCTTGGAGGGAGGACCCCGGAATGAGCAGTTCTTC. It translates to CASSLEGGPRNEQFF.

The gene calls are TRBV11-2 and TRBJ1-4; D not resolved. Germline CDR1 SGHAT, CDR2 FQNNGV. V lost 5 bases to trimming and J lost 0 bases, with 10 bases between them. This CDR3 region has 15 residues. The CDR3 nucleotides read TGTGCCAGCAGCCCCGGGAGCTCAACTAATGAAAAACTGTTTTTT. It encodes CASSPGSSTNEKLFF.

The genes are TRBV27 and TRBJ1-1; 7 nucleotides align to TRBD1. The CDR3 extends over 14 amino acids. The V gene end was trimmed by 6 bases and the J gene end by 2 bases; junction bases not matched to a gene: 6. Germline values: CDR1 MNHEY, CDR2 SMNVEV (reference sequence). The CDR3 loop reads CASRVRGRNTEAFF. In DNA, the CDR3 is TGTGCCAGCAGGGTTAGGGGGCGAAACACTGAAGCTTTCTTT.

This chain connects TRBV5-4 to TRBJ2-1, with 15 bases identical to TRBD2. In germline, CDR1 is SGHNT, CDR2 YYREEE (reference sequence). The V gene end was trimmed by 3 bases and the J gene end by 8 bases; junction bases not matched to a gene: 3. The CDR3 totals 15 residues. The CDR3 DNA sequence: TGTGCCAGCAGCTGGACTAGCGGGAGGGAGGATGAGCAGTTCTTC. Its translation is CASSWTSGREDEQFF.

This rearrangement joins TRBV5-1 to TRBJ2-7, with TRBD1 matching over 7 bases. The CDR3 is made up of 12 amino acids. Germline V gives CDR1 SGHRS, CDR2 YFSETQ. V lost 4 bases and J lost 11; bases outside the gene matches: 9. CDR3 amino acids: CASSGDSQGKYF. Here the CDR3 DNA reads TGCGCCAGCAGCGGGGACAGCCAAGGGAAGTACTTC.

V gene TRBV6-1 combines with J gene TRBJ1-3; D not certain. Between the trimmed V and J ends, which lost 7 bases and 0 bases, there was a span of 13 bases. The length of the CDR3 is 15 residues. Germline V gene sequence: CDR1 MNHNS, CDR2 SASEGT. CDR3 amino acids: CASKAGTTSGNTIYF. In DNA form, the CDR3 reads TGTGCCAGCAAGGCAGGTACGACCTCTGGAAACACCATATATTTT.

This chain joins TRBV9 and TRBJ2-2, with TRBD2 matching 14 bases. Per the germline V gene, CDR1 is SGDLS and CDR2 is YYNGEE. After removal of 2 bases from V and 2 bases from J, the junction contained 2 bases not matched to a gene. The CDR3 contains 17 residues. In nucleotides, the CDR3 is TGTGCCAGCAGCGTTGGACTAGCGGGAGGCAACACCGGGGAGCTGTTTTTT. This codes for CASSVGLAGGNTGELFF.

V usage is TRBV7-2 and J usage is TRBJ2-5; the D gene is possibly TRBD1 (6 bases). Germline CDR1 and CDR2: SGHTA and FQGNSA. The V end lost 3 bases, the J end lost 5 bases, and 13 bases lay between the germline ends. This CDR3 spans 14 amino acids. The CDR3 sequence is CASSFTRGGETQYF. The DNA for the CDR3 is TGTGCCAGCAGCTTCACTAGAGGGGGTGAGACCCAGTACTTC.

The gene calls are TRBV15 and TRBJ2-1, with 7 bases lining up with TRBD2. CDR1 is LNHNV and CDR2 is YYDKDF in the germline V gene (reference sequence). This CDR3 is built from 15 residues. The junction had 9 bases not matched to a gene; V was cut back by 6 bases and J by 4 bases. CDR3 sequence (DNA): TGTGCCACCAGTAACGCGGGAGTCTCTTACAATGAGCAGTTCTTC. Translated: CATSNAGVSYNEQFF.

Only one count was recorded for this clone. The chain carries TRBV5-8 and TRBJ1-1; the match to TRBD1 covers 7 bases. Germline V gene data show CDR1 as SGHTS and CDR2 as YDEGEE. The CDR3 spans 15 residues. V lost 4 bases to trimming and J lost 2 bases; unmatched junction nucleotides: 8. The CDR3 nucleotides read TGTGCCAGCAGCGTCCGGGACAGTGGCAACACTGAAGCTTTCTTT. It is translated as CASSVRDSGNTEAFF.

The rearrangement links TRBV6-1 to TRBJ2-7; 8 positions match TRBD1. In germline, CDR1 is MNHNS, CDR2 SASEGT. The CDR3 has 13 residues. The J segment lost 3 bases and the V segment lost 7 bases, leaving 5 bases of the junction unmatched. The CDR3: CASTVTGGYEQYF. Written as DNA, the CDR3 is TGTGCCAGCACGGTAACAGGGGGCTACGAGCAGTACTTC.

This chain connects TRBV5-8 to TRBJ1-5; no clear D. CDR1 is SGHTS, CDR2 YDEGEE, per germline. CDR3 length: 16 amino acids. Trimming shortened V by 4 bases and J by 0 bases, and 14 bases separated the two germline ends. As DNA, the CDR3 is TGTGCCAGCAGCCCCATACAGATAACTAGCAATCAGCCCCAGCATTTT. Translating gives CASSPIQITSNQPQHF.